The clone carrying this TCR beta chain occurred once. The sample originates from a study of T cells in localized non-small cell lung cancer. V was shortened by 6 bases and J by 6 bases, with 14 bases between the two germline ends. The CDR3 is 12 residues long. The V gene's germline CDR1 is SQVTM and CDR2 ANQGSEA. The method was immunoSEQ multiplex PCR; TCRdb's version includes in-frame clones alone and lacks a portion of them. The sample holds about 36,000 clones, roughly 89% seen once. The starting material was peripheral blood, obtained before any cancer treatment. The genes are TRBV29-1 and TRBJ1-2, with a tentative D call TRBD1 (6 bases). This clonotype was sampled from a woman aged 40 to 75 with stage I lung adenocarcinoma. CDR3 amino acids: CSVNRVADGYTF. The CDR3 coding sequence is TGCAGCGTCAACAGGGTAGCGGATGGCTACACCTTC.